This is a list of T cell receptor beta chains from one sample in a study of T-cell memory formation after mild COVID-19. MiXCR, run by TCRdb on the 5' RACE reads, gives a single entry per CDR3 protein. The repertoire holds hundreds of thousands of distinct CDR3 sequences, with approximately 15% as singletons. Sample: PBMCs or a T cell subset sorted from them (not recorded which). The receptor set was obtained from a man aged 18 to 30 who had mild COVID-19 (a few samples of this study predate the infection). Cell type and time point are not known. Both conserved end residues are part of each CDR3. Each record gives: V gene, clone size, J gene, D gene, CDR3 DNA, CDR3 protein. D genes are given only for firm matches. The listing skips clone size in some rows; elsewhere it reads once, few, many or a size class.

>TRBV5-6|.|TRBJ1-1|TRBD1
TGTGCCAGCAACCCCCGGGACAGGGAAGCTTTCTTT
CASNPRDREAFF
>TRBV28|.|TRBJ2-3|TRBD2
TGTGCCAGCACGGGGTCTAGCGGGGCCACAGATACGCAGTATTTT
CASTGSSGATDTQYF
>TRBV29-1|few|TRBJ2-5|TRBD2
TGCAGCGTTGAACTGGCGGGGGGCGGGGAGACCCAGTACTTC
CSVELAGGGETQYF
>TRBV4-1|few|TRBJ2-2|TRBD2
TGCGCCAGCAGCCAAGATCGACTAGCGGGGGACACCGGGGAGCTGTTTTTT
CASSQDRLAGDTGELFF
>TRBV12-3/TRBV12-4|.|TRBJ1-1|.
TGTGCCAGCATCGATGGGGCCACTGAAGCTTTCTTT
CASIDGATEAFF
>TRBV11-2|few|TRBJ2-1|TRBD2
TGTGCCAGCAGCTCAGCACTGGGGGGGACCGTGCGTGGTGAGCAGTTCTTC
CASSSALGGTVRGEQFF
>TRBV11-2|few|TRBJ1-2|.
TGTGCCAGCAGCTTAGTGGAGTACGGCTACACCTTC
CASSLVEYGYTF
>TRBV7-9|few|TRBJ2-1|TRBD1
TGTGCCAGCAGCTACCCGACAGGGGAGCAGTTCTTC
CASSYPTGEQFF
>TRBV18|.|TRBJ1-4|.
TGTGCCAGCTCCCAATCAGGGACAAGAGAAAAACTGTTTTTT
CASSQSGTREKLFF
>TRBV5-1|many|TRBJ2-2|.
TGCGCCAGCAGCTTGGATTCCCCTAACACCGGGGAGCTGTTTTTT
CASSLDSPNTGELFF
>TRBV9|.|TRBJ1-3|TRBD1
TGTGCCAGCAGCGTCAGGACAGGGGGAAACACCATATATTTT
CASSVRTGGNTIYF
>TRBV4-2|few|TRBJ1-1|.
TGTGCCAGCAGCCCGTTACAGGGATACACTGAAGCTTTCTTT
CASSPLQGYTEAFF
>TRBV12-3/TRBV12-4|few|TRBJ2-3|.
TGTGCCAGCAGGGTCTCCGGGGGCACAGATACGCAGTATTTT
CASRVSGGTDTQYF
>TRBV10-3|.|TRBJ2-3|TRBD1
TGTGCCATCAGTGAGGGACAGGGGACAGATACGCAGTATTTT
CAISEGQGTDTQYF
>TRBV12-3/TRBV12-4|few|TRBJ2-1|TRBD2
TGTGCCAGCAGGGGACTCGGAGCGGGGGGGCCAGCCAGCTCCTACAATGAGCAGTTCTTC
CASRGLGAGGPASSYNEQFF
>TRBV29-1|few|TRBJ1-4|.
TGCAGCGTTCTCCAGGCAGGCGAAAAACTGTTTTTT
CSVLQAGEKLFF
>TRBV20-1|.|TRBJ1-2|.
TGCAGTGCTGGTTACCCAACTCCGGGGGTCGGCTACACCTTC
CSAGYPTPGVGYTF
>TRBV10-3|few|TRBJ1-1|.
TGTGCCATCAGTGAGCCGAACCATGGGAGAGCGAACACTGAAGCTTTCTTT
CAISEPNHGRANTEAFF
>TRBV2|.|TRBJ2-3|TRBD2
TGTGCCAGCAGTGACAACCCTAGCGGGTTCGGAGATACGCAGTATTTT
CASSDNPSGFGDTQYF
>TRBV5-1|.|TRBJ2-3|.
TGCGCCAGCAGTTTACCGGGACGAAGCACAGATACGCAGTATTTT
CASSLPGRSTDTQYF
>TRBV3-1|few|TRBJ1-1|.
TGTGCCAGCAGACCTAACAGGGACACTGAAGCTTTCTTT
CASRPNRDTEAFF
>TRBV7-9|.|TRBJ2-5|TRBD1
TGTGCCAGCAGCTCGGACAGGGGAAAGGAGACCCAGTACTTC
CASSSDRGKETQYF
>TRBV7-7|few|TRBJ2-5|TRBD2
TGTGCCAGCAGCTTAAAAGTCACGGGGGAGGGTACCCAGTACTTC
CASSLKVTGEGTQYF
>TRBV12-3/TRBV12-4|few|TRBJ1-2|.
TGTGCCAGCAGTTTAATCGGACTCTATGGCTACACCTTC
CASSLIGLYGYTF
>TRBV4-3|few|TRBJ2-3|.
TGCGCCAGCAGCCAAGATGCGGGGACAGATACGCAGTATTTT
CASSQDAGTDTQYF
>TRBV12-3/TRBV12-4|few|TRBJ2-1|TRBD1
TGTGCCAGCAAGGCAGGGCCAGGGGGAAAAAATGAGCAGTTCTTC
CASKAGPGGKNEQFF
>TRBV12-5|.|TRBJ2-7|TRBD1
TGTGCTAGTGGTTTGCCTCGGACAGGGGCCTACGAGCAGTACTTC
CASGLPRTGAYEQYF
>TRBV29-1|few|TRBJ2-3|TRBD2
TGCAGCGGGGGGACTAGCGTCGCAGATACGCAGTATTTT
CSGGTSVADTQYF
>TRBV5-1|few|TRBJ1-1|.
TGCGCCAGCAGCCCATACGCGAACACTGAAGCTTTCTTT
CASSPYANTEAFF
>TRBV6-2/TRBV6-3|few|TRBJ2-1|.
TGTGCCAGCAGGAAAGACTTACGATACAATGAGCAGTTCTTC
CASRKDLRYNEQFF
>TRBV28|.|TRBJ2-2|TRBD1
TGTGCCAGCAGTGCGGACAGGGAGGAGGCCGGGGAGCTGTTTTTT
CASSADREEAGELFF
>TRBV2|many|TRBJ2-3|.
TGTGCCAGCAGTGACCGAGGCAGGGGAACAGATACGCAGTATTTT
CASSDRGRGTDTQYF
>TRBV12-2|.|TRBJ2-1|.
TGTGCAAGTCGCTCGACTAGCGGGGGGGCCGGGGAGCAGTTCTTC
CASRSTSGGAGEQFF
>TRBV4-1|few|TRBJ2-1|.
TGCGCCAGCAGCCAAGGGAGAAGTGAGCAGTTCTTC
CASSQGRSEQFF
>TRBV5-1|.|TRBJ2-1|.
TGCGCCAGCAGCTTGGGGGAGACCAATGAGCAGTTCTTC
CASSLGETNEQFF
>TRBV20-1|few|TRBJ1-1|.
TGCAGTGCTAGAGTCAGGGTCAGCACTGAAGCTTTCTTT
CSARVRVSTEAFF
>TRBV7-2|many|TRBJ2-5|TRBD2
TGTGCCAGCAGCTTAGTGGGACTAGCGGGGAATCAAGAGACCCAGTACTTC
CASSLVGLAGNQETQYF
>TRBV6-2/TRBV6-3|.|TRBJ2-3|TRBD2
TGTGCCAGCAGTTTGGAAGCGGGGTTGATAGATACGCAGTATTTT
CASSLEAGLIDTQYF
>TRBV4-1|.|TRBJ1-5|.
TGCGCCAGCAGCCCTAGAGGTCCGGCAGCAAGTAGCAATCAGCCCCAGCATTTT
CASSPRGPAASSNQPQHF
>TRBV4-3|.|TRBJ2-7|.
TGCGCCAGCAGCCAAGCCAGGGTCTCCTACGAGCAGTACTTC
CASSQARVSYEQYF
>TRBV5-6|many|TRBJ2-1|.
TGTGCCAGCAGCTGGAGAGTGAACGACAATGAGCAGTTCTTC
CASSWRVNDNEQFF
>TRBV6-6|.|TRBJ2-4|TRBD1
TGTGCCGTCGAGGGGGACAGCCATCGCCGGAACATTCAGTACTTC
CAVEGDSHRRNIQYF
>TRBV18|.|TRBJ1-5|.
TGTGCCAGCTCGCCGGAGACTAATCAGCCCCAGCATTTT
CASSPETNQPQHF
>TRBV5-1|few|TRBJ1-1|.
TGCGCCAGCAGCTTGGAAACTCCAGAGAACACTGAAGCTTTCTTT
CASSLETPENTEAFF
>TRBV4-3|few|TRBJ1-4|TRBD1
TGCGCCAGCAGCCAAGATCTTATTGGGACAGGGGTCGAAAAACTGTTTTTT
CASSQDLIGTGVEKLFF
>TRBV20-1|few|TRBJ2-5|.
TGCAGTGCTAGAGTACGGGGGCGCGGGGTGGAGACCCAGTACTTC
CSARVRGRGVETQYF
>TRBV7-7|few|TRBJ2-5|TRBD1
TGTGCTAGCAGCCCAAACGCCGCAGGGGGCGTAGAGACCCAGTACTTC
CASSPNAAGGVETQYF
>TRBV20-1|few|TRBJ1-5|.
TGCAGTGCAAGTGGACAGCCCAATCAGCCCCAGCATTTT
CSASGQPNQPQHF
>TRBV6-6|.|TRBJ1-5|.
TGTGCCAGCAGTTACTCTGCGCTCTCTCAGCCCCAGCATTTT
CASSYSALSQPQHF
>TRBV5-1|many|TRBJ1-1|TRBD1
TGCGCCAGCAGCTTGGTAGGGACAGGGGTGCGAAAGGGGAACACTGAAGCTTTCTTT
CASSLVGTGVRKGNTEAFF
>TRBV19|once|TRBJ2-3|.
TGTGCCAGTAGTACTACGTTCACAGATACGCAGTATTTT
CASSTTFTDTQYF
>TRBV2|.|TRBJ2-7|.
TGTGCCAGCAGTGAAGAGCCGGGGGAGCAGTACTTC
CASSEEPGEQYF
>TRBV4-1|.|TRBJ2-1|.
TGCGCCAGCAGCCAAGATCAAGTCCACAGGGTCTCCTACAATGAGCAGTTCTTC
CASSQDQVHRVSYNEQFF
>TRBV6-5|.|TRBJ2-6|.
TGTGCCAGCAGTTACGGGCACCGTACGGGCTCTGGGGCCAACGTCCTGACTTTC
CASSYGHRTGSGANVLTF
>TRBV5-5|.|TRBJ2-7|TRBD1
TGTGCCAGCAGCACCCACAGGGGGCCCTACGAGCAGTACTTC
CASSTHRGPYEQYF
>TRBV10-3|.|TRBJ1-5|.
TGTGCCACGGCCGCGGGGTTCGGCGCTGGCAATCAGCCCCAGCATTTT
CATAAGFGAGNQPQHF
>TRBV4-3|.|TRBJ2-1|.
TGCGCCAGCAGCCAAGATCAAATTCGCGGTGAGCAGTTCTTC
CASSQDQIRGEQFF